The 31 T cell receptor beta chains listed next were all sequenced from one sample in a study of glioma-infiltrating T cells. TCR alpha and beta CDR3 regions were amplified from RNA using iRepertoire nested multiplex PCR. TCRdb re-derived calls from the multiplex PCR reads in MiXCR, one entry per CDR3 protein. The data show roughly 4,600 distinct CDR3 sequences, with 20% to 25% seen just once and about 9% held by the top ten. The sequenced material came from glioma tissue, nonneoplastic brain tissue, or PBMCs (not recorded which). The receptors here all came from a human donor with low-grade glioma or glioblastoma, undergoing nonglioma brain surgery, or in good health (not recorded which).

This clonotype is deemed medium-sized. The rearrangement joins TRBV14 to TRBJ1-2; no firm D call. The V end lost 1 base, the J end lost 1 base, and 10 bases lay between the germline ends. The CDR3 length is 15 residues. The germline gives CDR1 SGHDN, CDR2 FVKESK. The chain's CDR3 is CASSQGGDLNYGYTF. CDR3 bases: TGTGCCAGCAGCCAAGGCGGAGATCTTAACTATGGCTACACCTTC.

Sample share makes this clonotype medium-sized. The chain joins TRBV7-3 to TRBJ2-1, with D tentatively TRBD2 (5 bases). The CDR3 is 13 residues long. Trimming stripped 5 bases from V and 6 bases from J, with 11 bases between. CDR1 is SGHTA and CDR2 is FQGTGA in the germline V gene. The CDR3 nucleotides read TGTGCCAGCAGCCTTGAAGAGGGCAATGAGCAGTTCTTC. This translates into CASSLEEGNEQFF.

This clonotype qualifies as medium-sized. The V and J genes are TRBV4-1 and TRBJ1-3; D is possibly TRBD1 (5 bases). The CDR3 consists of 15 residues. V lost 0 bases and J lost 2, with 8 bases in between. Germline CDR1 and CDR2: MGHRA and YSYEKL. This CDR3 is CASSQDRGAGNTIYF. DNA for the CDR3: TGCGCCAGCAGCCAAGATCGGGGGGCTGGAAACACCATATATTTT.

The V and J genes are TRBV27 and TRBJ2-1, with TRBD2 matching 8 bases. Germline trimming cut 2 bases from V and 15 bases from J; bases unmatched to any gene: 6. Germline assignment: CDR1 MNHEY and CDR2 SMNVEV (reference sequence). This CDR3 comprises 12 residues. This CDR3 is CASSLTGGGPFF. Here the CDR3 DNA reads TGTGCCAGCAGTTTAACGGGAGGGGGGCCGTTCTTC.

This clonotype is judged medium-sized (0.01 to 0.1%). This chain joins TRBV7-9 and TRBJ2-1; the match to TRBD2 covers 9 bases. The CDR3 loop spans 15 amino acids. Germline V gene sequence: CDR1 SEHNR, CDR2 FQNEAQ (reference sequence). J gave up 2 bases and V 4 bases, and 3 bases lay outside the gene matches. CDR3 bases: TGTGCCAGCAGCTCTAGCGGGAATGCCTACAATGAGCAGTTCTTC. It encodes CASSSSGNAYNEQFF.

This clonotype qualifies as large. The chain employs TRBV28 and TRBJ1-1; D is possibly TRBD1 (6 bases). The CDR3 contains 13 residues. Between the trimmed V and J ends, which lost 8 bases and 4 bases, there was a span of 14 bases. Germline V gives CDR1 MDHEN, CDR2 SYDVKM. CDR3: CASGGRLVTEAFF. As DNA, the CDR3 is TGTGCCAGCGGGGGGCGCTTGGTCACTGAAGCTTTCTTT.

The chain has TRBV27 and TRBJ2-6; a weak D match, TRBD1 (5 bases). V lost 2 bases to trimming and J lost 0 bases, with 11 bases between them. Germline values: CDR1 MNHEY, CDR2 SMNVEV (reference sequence). The CDR3 has 17 amino acids. The CDR3 nucleotides read TGTGCCAGCAGTTTAGTGACAGCGATCTCTGGGGCCAACGTCCTGACTTTC. Its translation: CASSLVTAISGANVLTF.

Turning to this clonotype: At one of its ends the junction is not consistent with the germline gene, which may arise from a read error. The genes are TRBV6-2 or TRBV6-3 and TRBJ1-1; 7 nucleotides line up with TRBD1. This CDR3 has 14 amino acids. Germline V gene lookup returns CDR1 MNHEY and CDR2 SVGEGT. DNA for the CDR3: TGTGCCAACAGCGGGACAGTACCTCGTGGAGAAGCTCTCTTT. Its translation: CANSGTVPRGEALF.

This clonotype was counted many times. The V call is TRBV3-1, the J call TRBJ2-7; the D is unclear. Germline-derived CDR1 and CDR2 are LGHDT and YNNKEL (reference sequence). V was trimmed by 8 bases and J by 6 bases, leaving 11 bases between them. The CDR3 is 11 residues long. CDR3 coding DNA: TGTGCCAGCGGAGACCTAGGCGAGCAGTACTTC. This codes for CASGDLGEQYF.

Note on this clonotype: At one end, the junction sequence differs from germline, possibly due to a read error. V and J are TRBV28 and TRBJ2-7, with 10 bases matching TRBD1. Germline V gene data show CDR1 as MDHEN and CDR2 as SYDVKM. The CDR3 has 15 amino acids. In DNA, the CDR3 is TGTGCCAGCAGCCCACCTGCGACAGGGGGCCGGGAGCAGTGCTTC. Translated: CASSPPATGGREQCF.

Relative to its sample, this clonotype is medium-sized. J is TRBJ2-3 and V is TRBV10-3; possibly TRBD1 or TRBD2 for D (5 bases each). Trimming cost V 6 bases and J 2 bases, with 15 bases left between them. The CDR3 has 15 amino acids. Germline CDR1 reads ENHRY; CDR2 reads SYGVKD. CDR3 sequence (DNA): TGTGCCATCAGCCCTGAAGCCGGGACCACAGATACGCAGTATTTT. Its translation: CAISPEAGTTDTQYF.

This chain joins TRBV29-1 and TRBJ2-7, with D hard to call. Trimming removed 4 bases from V and 1 base from J, with 8 bases in between. Germline lookup yields CDR1 SQVTM and CDR2 ANQGSEA. CDR3 length equals 12 residues. The CDR3 here is CSVAGPSYEQYF. The CDR3 DNA is TGCAGCGTTGCTGGGCCTTCCTACGAGCAGTACTTC.

The chain employs TRBV5-1 and TRBJ2-1; D unresolved. The V end lost 4 bases, the J end lost 13 bases, and 18 bases lay between the germline ends. The length of the CDR3 is 13 residues. Germline CDR1 and CDR2: SGHRS and YFSETQ. The CDR3 DNA is TGCGCCAGCAGCCTTAACCCTGCGGAACCCCAGTTCTTC. It translates to CASSLNPAEPQFF.

This clonotype is deemed medium-sized. This sequence joins TRBV24-1 and TRBJ2-3; D remains unclear. There are 14 residues in the CDR3. Looked up from germline, CDR1 is KGHDR and CDR2 is SFDVKD. The germline V and J ends were trimmed by 9 bases and 4 bases, with 16 bases remaining between them. CDR3 protein: CATAQPPRADTQYF. CDR3 DNA sequence: TGTGCCACCGCACAGCCCCCAAGGGCAGATACGCAGTATTTT.

This clonotype was seen many times. The chain uses TRBV5-1 and TRBJ2-1, with 13 positions matching TRBD2. V gave up 4 bases and J gave up 5 bases; unmatched junction bases: 3. The CDR3 length is 15 residues. Germline V gene data show CDR1 as SGHRS and CDR2 as YFSETQ. The CDR3 bases are TGCGCCAGCAGCCAGGGACTAGCGGGGCACAATGAGCAGTTCTTC. Its translation: CASSQGLAGHNEQFF.

A word on this clonotype: One junction end does not reproduce the germline sequence, and a read error may be involved. The V and J genes are TRBV20-1 and TRBJ2-5, with a weak D call TRBD1 (6 bases). CDR1 is DFQATT and CDR2 is SNEGSKA in the germline V gene (reference sequence). This CDR3 region has 10 residues. The DNA of the CDR3 is TGCAGCGCCTGGACAGAGACCCGGTACTTC. Its translation: CSAWTETRYF.

This clonotype rates as medium-sized. This chain connects TRBV6-1 to TRBJ2-1; 10 bases line up with TRBD2. Unmatched junction bases numbered 3, after V lost 6 bases and J lost 10 bases. There are 12 residues in the CDR3. The V gene's germline CDR1 is MNHNS and CDR2 SASEGT. The CDR3 protein is CASSLGLAEQFF. The CDR3 nucleotides read TGTGCCAGCAGCCTGGGACTAGCGGAGCAGTTCTTC.

This clonotype was observed many times. The chain links TRBV27 to TRBJ2-1, with no clear D. From germline, CDR1 is MNHEY and CDR2 SMNVEV (reference sequence). This CDR3 has 12 amino acids. Trimming removed 3 bases from V and 7 bases from J, with 7 bases in between. The CDR3 spells CASSLNWNEQFF. The CDR3 bases are TGTGCCAGCAGTTTGAATTGGAATGAGCAGTTCTTC.

This clonotype is categorized as medium-sized. This sequence joins TRBV14 and TRBJ2-3; D gene ambiguous. CDR3 length: 14 residues. V gave up 0 bases and J gave up 2 bases, with 6 bases separating them. Per the germline V gene, CDR1 is SGHDN and CDR2 is FVKESK. The CDR3 sequence is CASSQELTTDTQYF. CDR3 sequence (DNA): TGTGCCAGCAGCCAAGAGCTAACCACAGATACGCAGTATTTT.

This clonotype counts as medium-sized. V and J are TRBV3-1 and TRBJ2-4; D unclear. Trimming took off 0 bases at V and 6 bases at J, with 6 bases between the two ends. The CDR3 length is 13 residues. Germline-derived CDR1 and CDR2 are LGHDT and YNNKEL (reference sequence). The CDR3 sequence: CASSQDRRNIQYF. CDR3 in DNA: TGTGCCAGCAGCCAAGACAGGCGAAACATTCAGTACTTC.

About this clonotype itself: This may stem from a read error, because a much larger clone lies one nucleotide away. CDR3 in amino acids: CASSRSPPPNEQLF. DNA for the CDR3: TGCGCCAGCAGTCGATCTCCGCCACCCAATGAGCAGCTCTTC. The J gene is TRBJ2-1, the V gene TRBV5-1; D not resolved. The CDR3 loop spans 14 amino acids. Looked up from germline, CDR1 is SGHRS and CDR2 is YFSETQ.

This clonotype was seen many times. The chain carries TRBV19 and TRBJ1-1; D is uncertain. The V and J ends lost 2 bases and 11 bases respectively, with 9 bases between them. Germline-derived CDR1 and CDR2 are LNHDA and SQIVND (reference sequence). The CDR3 runs to 11 residues. CDR3: CASSIYGSAFF. CDR3 DNA: TGTGCCAGTAGTATATACGGTTCCGCTTTCTTT.

About this clonotype itself: This clone may be a read error of a much larger clone one base away. V gene TRBV5-1 combines with J gene TRBJ1-2; no firm D call. CDR1 is SGHRS, CDR2 YFSETQ, per germline. Trimming left V 4 bases short and J 10 bases short, with 8 bases between. The CDR3 loop spans 10 amino acids. Here the CDR3 reads CASSTDDYTF. Written as DNA, the CDR3 is TGCGCCAGCAGCACGGATGACTACACCTTC.

The rearrangement links TRBV5-6 to TRBJ2-3; 8 bases are shared with TRBD2. The CDR3 runs to 17 residues. Per the germline V gene, CDR1 is SGHDT and CDR2 is YYEEEE. V lost 0 bases to trimming and J lost 0 bases; unmatched junction nucleotides: 6. The CDR3 DNA sequence: TGTGCCAGCAGCTTGGGGACCCAGCGGGGGAGCACAGATACGCAGTATTTT. Encoded protein: CASSLGTQRGSTDTQYF.

This clonotype was counted many times. This chain connects TRBV4-1 to TRBJ2-3, with 13 nucleotides matching TRBD2. V lost 2 bases, J lost 3 bases, and 8 bases stayed unmatched. Germline V gene sequence: CDR1 MGHRA, CDR2 YSYEKL. The CDR3 runs 18 residues. CDR3 region: CASSQTSGGASRTDTQYF. For the CDR3, the DNA is TGCGCCAGCAGCCAAACTAGCGGGGGGGCCTCTAGAACAGATACGCAGTATTTT.

Turning to this clonotype: This CDR3 is missing its conserved last phenylalanine or tryptophan, likely due to a read error. Because the CDR3's place on the DNA is in doubt, the DNA is left out and the CDR3 is given as listed by TCRdb. The chain has TRBV11-1 and TRBJ2-1; the DNA was not compared with TRBD2, the D call given in the table. The CDR3 sequence runs 13 residues, both termini included. The V gene's germline CDR1 is SGHAT and CDR2 FQDESV (reference sequence). This chain's CDR3 is CASSSTSGGAEVL.

This clonotype has just one count. Just one base apart from a much larger clone, this may be a read error. This chain joins TRBV9 and TRBJ1-4, with a weak D call TRBD1 (6 bases). Per the germline V gene, CDR1 is SGDLS and CDR2 is YYNGEE. This CDR3 has 14 residues. Trimming shortened V by 8 bases and J by 4 bases, and 15 bases separated the two germline ends. The CDR3 reads CARKHREGNEKLFF. CDR3 coding DNA: TGTGCCAGAAAGCACAGGGAAGGTAATGAAAAACTGTTTTTT.

The chain is built from TRBV4-1 and TRBJ2-3, with D perhaps TRBD2 (5 bases). Trimming pared 0 bases from V and 4 bases from J, leaving 11 bases between. The CDR3 sequence is 15 residues long. Germline CDR1 reads MGHRA; CDR2 reads YSYEKL. In DNA, the CDR3 is TGCGCCAGCAGCCAAGATCGACTTAGCGCAGATACGCAGTATTTT. Residues: CASSQDRLSADTQYF.

The rearrangement uses TRBV20-1 and TRBJ2-5, with 10 bases that match TRBD1. V gave up 6 bases and J gave up 12 bases; unmatched junction bases: 10. The CDR3 totals 12 residues. From germline, CDR1 is DFQATT and CDR2 SNEGSKA (reference sequence). In DNA form, the CDR3 reads TGCAGTGCGACAGGGGGCGGAGAGACAGAGTACTTC. Translation: CSATGGGETEYF.

This clonotype was detected many times. V gene TRBV14 combines with J gene TRBJ1-1; possible D gene TRBD1, 5 bases. CDR3 size: 12 residues. Trimming pared 4 bases from V and 10 bases from J, leaving 13 bases between. Germline CDR1 and CDR2: SGHDN and FVKESK. CDR3 residues: CASSPRAGGAFF. As DNA, the CDR3 is TGTGCCAGCAGCCCTCGGGCGGGGGGAGCTTTCTTT.

In its sample, this clonotype ranks as large (0.1 to 1%). This chain uses TRBV20-1 with TRBJ2-3; weak D call: TRBD2 (5 bases). Trimming took off 5 bases at V and 1 base at J, with 7 bases between the two ends. Germline CDR1 reads DFQATT; CDR2 reads SNEGSKA (reference sequence). This CDR3 is 12 amino acids long. The CDR3 protein is CSAEGGTDTQYF. The DNA for the CDR3 is TGCAGTGCTGAGGGAGGCACAGATACGCAGTATTTT.